This T cell receptor (beta chain) came from a study of T cell repertoires in cytomegalovirus infection. MiXCR, applied by TCRdb to the reads, yields one record per CDR3 protein. The table lists approximately 490,000 distinct CDR3 sequences, about 11% of them singletons, with 10% in the top ten. This clonotype appeared many times. The sample was PBMCs. The origin of this receptor is a human donor in good health (CMV status not recorded). Some clones in this sample may be carry-over from other donors' samples.

The CDR3 sequence: CASPGLNRTDTQYF. CDR3 nucleotides: TGTGCCAGCCCAGGACTAAACCGCACAGATACGCAGTATTTT. This sequence joins TRBV2 and TRBJ2-3; maybe TRBD2 (6 bases). Germline loops: CDR1 SNHLY, CDR2 FYNNEI. There are 14 residues in the CDR3. V was trimmed by 8 bases and J by 1 base, leaving 13 bases between them.